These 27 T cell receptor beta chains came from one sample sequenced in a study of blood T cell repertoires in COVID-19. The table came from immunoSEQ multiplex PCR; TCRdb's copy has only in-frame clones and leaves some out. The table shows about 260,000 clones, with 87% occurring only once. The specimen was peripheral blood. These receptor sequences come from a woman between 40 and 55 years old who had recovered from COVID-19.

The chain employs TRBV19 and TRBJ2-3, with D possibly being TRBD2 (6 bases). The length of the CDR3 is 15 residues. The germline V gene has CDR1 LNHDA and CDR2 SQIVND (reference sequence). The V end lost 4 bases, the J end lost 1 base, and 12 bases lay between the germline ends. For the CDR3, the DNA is TGTGCCAGTAGTAGTCCCGGGGGAGGCACAGATACGCAGTATTTT. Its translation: CASSSPGGGTDTQYF.

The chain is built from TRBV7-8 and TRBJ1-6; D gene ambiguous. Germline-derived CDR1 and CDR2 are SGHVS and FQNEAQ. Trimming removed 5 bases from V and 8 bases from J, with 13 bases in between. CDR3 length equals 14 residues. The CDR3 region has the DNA TGTGCCAGCAGCCTAGGACTCGAAGATTCACCCCTCCACTTT. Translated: CASSLGLEDSPLHF.

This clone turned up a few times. CDR3 region: CASSLDRVNSPLHF. CDR3 nucleotide sequence: TGTGCCAGCAGCTTAGACAGGGTAAATTCACCCCTCCACTTT. This chain joins TRBV7-9 and TRBJ1-6, with a possible D match to TRBD1 (6 bases). Germline V gives CDR1 SEHNR, CDR2 FQNEAQ (reference sequence). The ends were cut back, 1 base at V and 7 bases at J, with 8 bases in the middle. The CDR3 is made up of 14 amino acids.

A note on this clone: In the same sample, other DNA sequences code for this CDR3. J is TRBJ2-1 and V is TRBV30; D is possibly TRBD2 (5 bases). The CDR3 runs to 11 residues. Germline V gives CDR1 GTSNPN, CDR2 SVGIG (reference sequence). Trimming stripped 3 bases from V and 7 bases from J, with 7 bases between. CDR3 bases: TGTGCCTGGAGCCCGGGAAATGAGCAGTTCTTC. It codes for CAWSPGNEQFF.

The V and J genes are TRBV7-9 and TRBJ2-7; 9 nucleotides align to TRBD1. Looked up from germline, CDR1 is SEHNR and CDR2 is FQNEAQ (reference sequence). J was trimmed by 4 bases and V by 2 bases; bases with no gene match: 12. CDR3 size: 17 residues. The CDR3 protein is CASSLPTGTGLGYEQYF. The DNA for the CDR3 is TGTGCCAGCAGCTTACCTACGGGGACAGGGTTGGGGTACGAGCAGTACTTC. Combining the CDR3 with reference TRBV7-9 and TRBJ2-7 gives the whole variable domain DTGVSQNPRHKITKRGQNVTFRCDPISEHNRLYWYRQTLGQGPEFLTYFQNEAQLEKSRLLSDRFSAERPKGSFSTLEIQRTEQGDSAMYLCASSLPTGTGLGYEQYFGPGTRLTVT.

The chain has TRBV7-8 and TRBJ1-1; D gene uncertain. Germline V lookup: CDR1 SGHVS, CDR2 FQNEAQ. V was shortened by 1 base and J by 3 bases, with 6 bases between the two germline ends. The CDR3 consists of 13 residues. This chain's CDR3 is CASSLERDTEAFF. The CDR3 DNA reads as TGTGCCAGCAGCTTAGAACGGGACACTGAAGCTTTCTTT. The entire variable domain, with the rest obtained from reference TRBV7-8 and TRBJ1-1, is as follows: GAGVSQSPRYKVAKRGQDVALRCDPISGHVSLFWYQQALGQGPEFLTYFQNEAQLDKSGLPSDRFFAERPEGSVSTLKIQRTQQEDSAVYLCASSLERDTEAFFGQGTRLTVV.

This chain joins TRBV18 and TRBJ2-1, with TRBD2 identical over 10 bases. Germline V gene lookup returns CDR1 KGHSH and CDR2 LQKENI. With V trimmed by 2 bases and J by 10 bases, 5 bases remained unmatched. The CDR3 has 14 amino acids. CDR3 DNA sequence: TGTGCCAGCTCACCAACTAGCGGGGACCGGGAGCAGTTCTTC. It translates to CASSPTSGDREQFF.

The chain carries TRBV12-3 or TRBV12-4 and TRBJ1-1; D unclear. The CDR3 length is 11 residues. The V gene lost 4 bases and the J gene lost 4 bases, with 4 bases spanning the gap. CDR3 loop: CASSSSTEAFF. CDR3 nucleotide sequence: TGTGCCAGCAGTTCCAGCACTGAAGCTTTCTTT.

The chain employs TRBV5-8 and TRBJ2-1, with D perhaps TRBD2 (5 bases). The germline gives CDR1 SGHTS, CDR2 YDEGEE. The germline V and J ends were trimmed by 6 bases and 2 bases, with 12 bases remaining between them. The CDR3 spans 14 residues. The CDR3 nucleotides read TGTGCCAGCAAAAGGACCGGGACCTACAATGAGCAGTTCTTC. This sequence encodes CASKRTGTYNEQFF.

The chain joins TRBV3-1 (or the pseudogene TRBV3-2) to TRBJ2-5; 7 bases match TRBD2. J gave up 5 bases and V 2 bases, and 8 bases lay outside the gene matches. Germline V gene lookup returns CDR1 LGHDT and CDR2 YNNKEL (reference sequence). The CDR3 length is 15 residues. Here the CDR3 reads CASSQPLRRGETQYF. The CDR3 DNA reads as TGTGCCAGCAGCCAACCCCTCCGGCGGGGGGAGACCCAGTACTTC.

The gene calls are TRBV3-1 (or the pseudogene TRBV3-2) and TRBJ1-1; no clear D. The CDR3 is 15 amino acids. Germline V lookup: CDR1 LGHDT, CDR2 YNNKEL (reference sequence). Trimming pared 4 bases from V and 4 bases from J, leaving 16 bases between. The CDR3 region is CASSPRTGFITEAFF. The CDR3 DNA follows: TGTGCCAGCAGCCCGAGGACGGGGTTCATCACTGAAGCTTTCTTT.

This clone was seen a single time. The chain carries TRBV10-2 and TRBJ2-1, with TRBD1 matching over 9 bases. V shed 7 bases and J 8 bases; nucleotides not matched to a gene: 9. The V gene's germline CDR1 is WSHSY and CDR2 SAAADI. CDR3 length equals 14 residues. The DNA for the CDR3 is TGCGCCAGCAAGTCTACAGGGGGCTCTTATGAGCAGTTCTTC. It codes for CASKSTGGSYEQFF.

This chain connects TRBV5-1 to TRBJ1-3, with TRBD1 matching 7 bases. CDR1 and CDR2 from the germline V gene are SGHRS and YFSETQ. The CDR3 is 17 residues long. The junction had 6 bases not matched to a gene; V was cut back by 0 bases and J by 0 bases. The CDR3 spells CASSLALQGGSGNTIYF. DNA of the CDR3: TGCGCCAGCAGCTTGGCCCTTCAGGGGGGCTCTGGAAACACCATATATTTT.

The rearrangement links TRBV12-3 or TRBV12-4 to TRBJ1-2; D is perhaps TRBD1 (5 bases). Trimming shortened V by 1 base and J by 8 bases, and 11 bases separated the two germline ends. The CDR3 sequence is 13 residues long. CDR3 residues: CASSLVPRAGYTF. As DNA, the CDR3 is TGTGCCAGCAGTTTAGTTCCCAGGGCGGGCTACACCTTC.

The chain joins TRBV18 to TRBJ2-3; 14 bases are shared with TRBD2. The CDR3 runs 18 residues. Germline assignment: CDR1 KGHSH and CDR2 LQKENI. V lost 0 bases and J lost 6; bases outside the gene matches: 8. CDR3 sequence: CASSPPGLAGGITDTQYF. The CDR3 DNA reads TGTGCCAGCTCACCACCCGGACTAGCGGGGGGTATCACGGATACGCAGTATTTT.

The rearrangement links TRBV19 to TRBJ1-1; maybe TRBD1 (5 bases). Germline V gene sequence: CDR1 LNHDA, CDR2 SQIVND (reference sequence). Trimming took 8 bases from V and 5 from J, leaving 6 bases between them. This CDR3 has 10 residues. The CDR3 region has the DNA TGTGCCAGTGGGGGGACTGAAGCTTTCTTT. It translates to CASGGTEAFF.

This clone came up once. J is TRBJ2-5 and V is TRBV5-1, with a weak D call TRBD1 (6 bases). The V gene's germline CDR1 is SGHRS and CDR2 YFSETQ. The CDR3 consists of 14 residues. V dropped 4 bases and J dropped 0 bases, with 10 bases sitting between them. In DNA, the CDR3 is TGCGCCAGCAGCCCGGGACAACACCAAGAGACCCAGTACTTC. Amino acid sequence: CASSPGQHQETQYF.

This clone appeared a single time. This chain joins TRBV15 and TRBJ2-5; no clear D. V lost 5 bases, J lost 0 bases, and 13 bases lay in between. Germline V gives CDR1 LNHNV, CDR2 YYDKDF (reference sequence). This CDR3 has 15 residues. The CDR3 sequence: CATSLTSEYQETQYF. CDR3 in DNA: TGTGCCACCAGCTTAACCTCCGAGTACCAAGAGACCCAGTACTTC.

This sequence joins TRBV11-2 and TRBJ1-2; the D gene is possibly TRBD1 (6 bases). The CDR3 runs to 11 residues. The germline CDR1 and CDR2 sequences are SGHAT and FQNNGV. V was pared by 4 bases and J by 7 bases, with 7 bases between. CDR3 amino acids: CASSSRGGYTF. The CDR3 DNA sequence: TGTGCCAGCAGCTCCAGGGGTGGCTACACCTTC.

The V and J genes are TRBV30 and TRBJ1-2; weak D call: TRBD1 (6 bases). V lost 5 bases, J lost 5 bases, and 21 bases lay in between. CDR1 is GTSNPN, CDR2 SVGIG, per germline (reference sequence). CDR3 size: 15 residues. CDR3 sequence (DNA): TGTGCCTGGGACCTCCTCAGGGGACCTACGTATGGCTACACCTTC. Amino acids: CAWDLLRGPTYGYTF.

CDR3 residues: CASNIPTGSNTGELFF. The CDR3 DNA reads TGTGCCAGCAACATACCTACAGGGTCGAACACCGGGGAGCTGTTTTTT. The J gene is TRBJ2-2, the V gene TRBV5-5; D perhaps matches TRBD1 (6 bases). The V end was cut by 6 bases, the J end by 0 bases, with 15 bases between. The CDR3 is 16 amino acids. Per germline, CDR1 SGHKS and CDR2 YYEKEE (reference sequence).

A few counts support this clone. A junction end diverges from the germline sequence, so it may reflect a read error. For the CDR3, the DNA is TGTGCCAGCAGCTTGCAGCCTGCGTGGGGCCCACATTTT. Its protein is CASSLQPAWGPHF. The chain uses TRBV5-8 and TRBJ1-3; D possibly corresponds to TRBD1 (5 bases). Germline V gene lookup returns CDR1 SGHTS and CDR2 YDEGEE. The CDR3 runs to 13 residues. Full variable domain (rest looked up from reference TRBV5-8 and TRBJ1-3): EAGVTQSPTHLIKTRGQQATLRCSPISGHTSVYWYQQALGLGLQFLLWYDEGEERNRGNFPPRFSGRQFPNYSSELNVNALELEDSALYLCASSLQPAWGPHFGEGSWLTVV.

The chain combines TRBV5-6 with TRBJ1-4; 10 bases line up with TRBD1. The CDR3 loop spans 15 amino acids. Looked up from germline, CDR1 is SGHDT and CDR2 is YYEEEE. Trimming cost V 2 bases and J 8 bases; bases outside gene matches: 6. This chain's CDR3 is CASSFTGTGDEKLFF. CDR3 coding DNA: TGTGCCAGCAGCTTTACCGGGACAGGGGACGAAAAACTGTTTTTT.

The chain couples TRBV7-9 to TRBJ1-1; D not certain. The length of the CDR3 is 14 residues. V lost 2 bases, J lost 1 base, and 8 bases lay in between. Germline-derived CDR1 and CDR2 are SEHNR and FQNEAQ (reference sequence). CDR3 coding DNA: TGTGCCAGCAGCTTACCCGCCGGGAACACTGAAGCTTTCTTT. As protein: CASSLPAGNTEAFF.

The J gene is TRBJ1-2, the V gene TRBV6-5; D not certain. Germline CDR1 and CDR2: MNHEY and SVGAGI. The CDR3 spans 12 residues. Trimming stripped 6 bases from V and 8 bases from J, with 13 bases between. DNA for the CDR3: TGTGCCAGCAGCCGCTGGGAGGGCGGCTACACCTTC. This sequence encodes CASSRWEGGYTF.

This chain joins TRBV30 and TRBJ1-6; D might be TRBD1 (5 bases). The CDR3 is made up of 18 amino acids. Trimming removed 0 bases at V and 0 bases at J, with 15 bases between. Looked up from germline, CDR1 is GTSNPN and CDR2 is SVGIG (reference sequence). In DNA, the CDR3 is TGTGCCTGGAGTGTACTGGGGCCCCCAAGCTCCTATAATTCACCCCTCCACTTT. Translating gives CAWSVLGPPSSYNSPLHF.

The CDR3 here is CASSQDWGGSLYGYTF. The CDR3 DNA reads as TGCGCCAGCAGCCAAGATTGGGGCGGCTCCCTCTATGGCTACACCTTC. V gene TRBV4-3 combines with J gene TRBJ1-2, with D tentatively TRBD1 (5 bases). V was shortened by 0 bases and J by 4 bases, with 15 bases between the two germline ends. Germline CDR1 reads LGHNA; CDR2 reads YSLEER. This CDR3 has 16 residues.